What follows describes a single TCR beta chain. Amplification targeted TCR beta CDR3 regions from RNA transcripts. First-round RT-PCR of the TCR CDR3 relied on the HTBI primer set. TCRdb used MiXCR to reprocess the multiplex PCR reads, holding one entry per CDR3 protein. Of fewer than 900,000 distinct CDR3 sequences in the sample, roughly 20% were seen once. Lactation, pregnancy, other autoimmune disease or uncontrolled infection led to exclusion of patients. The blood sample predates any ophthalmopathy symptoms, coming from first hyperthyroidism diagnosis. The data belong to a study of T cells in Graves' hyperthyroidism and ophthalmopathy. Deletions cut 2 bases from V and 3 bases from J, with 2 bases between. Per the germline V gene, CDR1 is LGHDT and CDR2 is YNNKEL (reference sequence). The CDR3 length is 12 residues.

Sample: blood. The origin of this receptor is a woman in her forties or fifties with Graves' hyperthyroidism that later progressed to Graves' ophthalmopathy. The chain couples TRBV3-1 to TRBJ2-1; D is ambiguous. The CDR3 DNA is TGTGCCAGCAGCCAAAACTACAATGAGCAGTTCTTC. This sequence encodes CASSQNYNEQFF.